This entry lists 18 T cell receptor beta chains sequenced from one sample in a study of CD4 T cells in relation to SARS-CoV-2 and coronaviruses. The unexposed donors gave CD4+ T cells in about 2010-2018, prior to COVID-19. The assay was immunoSEQ multiplex PCR, and TCRdb's table has in-frame clones only and misses some. The sample shows 68,000 or so clones, over 85% of them seen only once. Sequences were obtained from naive CD4+ T cells from PBMCs. Subset: naive CD4+ T cells isolated by negative enrichment. The receptor source for this set is a human donor in good health.

To note about this clone: The sample holds other DNA sequences that translate to the same CDR3. V and J are TRBV2 and TRBJ1-2; TRBD1 agrees at 11 bases. CDR1 and CDR2 from the germline V gene are SNHLY and FYNNEI. Trimming cost V 4 bases and J 3 bases; bases outside gene matches: 4. The CDR3 sequence is 15 residues long. The CDR3 protein is CASSGDRGYDYGYTF. The CDR3 DNA reads as TGTGCCAGCAGTGGGGACAGGGGGTATGACTATGGCTACACCTTC.

The chain is built from TRBV6-5 and TRBJ1-2; 10 bases align to TRBD1. Trimming cost V 5 bases and J 2 bases; bases outside gene matches: 5. The germline V gene encodes CDR1 MNHEY and CDR2 SVGAGI. The CDR3 loop spans 15 amino acids. The CDR3 is CASSSRDRGNYGYTF. DNA for the CDR3: TGTGCCAGCAGTAGCCGGGACAGGGGAAACTATGGCTACACCTTC.

The chain joins TRBV9 to TRBJ1-2; 9 positions match TRBD1. The CDR3 consists of 15 residues. V dropped 4 bases and J dropped 7; count of bases not matched to a gene: 11. Per germline, CDR1 SGDLS and CDR2 YYNGEE. CDR3 residues: CASSPERGQGSGYTF. The CDR3 bases are TGTGCCAGCAGCCCAGAGAGGGGACAGGGAAGTGGCTACACCTTC.

This chain joins TRBV5-1 and TRBJ2-7; 8 bases are a match to TRBD1. The CDR3 extends over 15 amino acids. Per germline, CDR1 SGHRS and CDR2 YFSETQ. V lost 0 bases and J lost 1; bases outside the gene matches: 3. This CDR3 is CASSLADRVSYEQYF. CDR3 bases: TGCGCCAGCAGCTTGGCGGACAGGGTATCCTACGAGCAGTACTTC.

The genes are TRBV5-1 and TRBJ2-3; TRBD1 agrees at 7 bases. The CDR3 runs 16 residues. Germline values: CDR1 SGHRS, CDR2 YFSETQ. V lost 1 base, J lost 1 base, and 6 bases stayed unmatched. The CDR3 loop reads CASSLPRGHGTDTQYF. In DNA, the CDR3 is TGCGCCAGCAGCTTGCCAAGGGGGCATGGCACAGATACGCAGTATTTT.

The rearrangement joins TRBV5-8 to TRBJ2-2; 8 bases line up with TRBD1. Trimming cost V 4 bases and J 5 bases; bases outside gene matches: 13. Looked up from germline, CDR1 is SGHTS and CDR2 is YDEGEE. This CDR3 has 17 amino acids. The DNA for the CDR3 is TGTGCCAGCAGCGAAAGATTAACAGGGGGTCGAACCGGGGAGCTGTTTTTT. Protein: CASSERLTGGRTGELFF.

The V gene is TRBV29-1, the J gene TRBJ2-1; D gene unclear. There are 14 residues in the CDR3. V lost 7 bases and J lost 0, with 13 bases in between. CDR1 and CDR2 from the germline V gene are SQVTM and ANQGSEA. CDR3 in amino acids: CSAELRSSYNEQFF. The CDR3 nucleotides read TGCAGCGCCGAGCTGCGGAGCTCCTACAATGAGCAGTTCTTC.

The chain is built from TRBV28 and TRBJ1-2, with 8 bases matching TRBD1. V was clipped by 6 bases and J by 4 bases; unmatched bases: 4. Germline-derived CDR1 and CDR2 are MDHEN and SYDVKM. This CDR3 is 13 amino acids long. The CDR3 nucleotides are TGTGCCAGCAGGAGACAGGGGATCTATGGCTACACCTTC. The encoded protein is CASRRQGIYGYTF.

J is TRBJ2-5 and V is TRBV7-2; either TRBD1 or TRBD2 may supply D (5 bases each). Germline V CDR1 and CDR2: SGHTA, FQGNSA. V shed 0 bases and J shed 2 bases, with 10 bases lying between them. This CDR3 has 15 residues. For the CDR3, the DNA is TGTGCCAGCAGCTTAGCGTCGGGACCGCAAGAGACCCAGTACTTC. Translation gives CASSLASGPQETQYF.

CDR3 sequence reads: CSVVGPDRGSYNEQFF. The CDR3 bases are TGCAGCGTTGTCGGCCCGGACAGGGGTTCCTACAATGAGCAGTTCTTC. This chain uses TRBV29-1 with TRBJ2-1; 9 bases align to TRBD1. Trimming at V came to 4 bases and at J to 1 base, leaving 8 bases not matched to a gene. Germline V lookup: CDR1 SQVTM, CDR2 ANQGSEA. CDR3 length: 16 amino acids.

The V gene is TRBV6-2 or TRBV6-3, the J gene TRBJ2-7; 7 positions agree with TRBD1. J was trimmed by 3 bases and V by 5 bases; bases with no gene match: 7. In germline, CDR1 is MNHEY, CDR2 SVGEGT. This CDR3 comprises 14 residues. The CDR3 is CASSQPPGGYEQYF. CDR3 DNA: TGTGCCAGCAGTCAACCTCCAGGGGGCTACGAGCAGTACTTC.

The chain couples TRBV4-1 to TRBJ2-7; 10 bases are shared with TRBD2. The V gene's germline CDR1 is MGHRA and CDR2 YSYEKL. The CDR3 loop spans 15 amino acids. V gave up 3 bases and J gave up 7 bases; unmatched junction bases: 9. The CDR3 DNA reads as TGCGCCAGCAGCCAGAACCCCTCACTAGCGGGGGAGCAGTACTTC. It is translated as CASSQNPSLAGEQYF.

The J gene is TRBJ2-7, the V gene TRBV27; TRBD2 aligns across 7 bases. Per germline, CDR1 MNHEY and CDR2 SMNVEV (reference sequence). V trimming: 8 bases; J trimming: 2 bases; junction bases outside the gene matches: 6. The CDR3 spans 13 residues. The CDR3 DNA is TGTGCCAGCGGGCGGGGGACGACCTACGAGCAGTACTTC. This gives the protein CASGRGTTYEQYF.

V gene TRBV5-1 combines with J gene TRBJ2-3, with 10 bases fitting TRBD1. With V trimmed by 1 base and J by 2 bases, 7 bases remained unmatched. The germline V gene encodes CDR1 SGHRS and CDR2 YFSETQ. CDR3 size: 17 residues. The CDR3 here is CASSLRLGTGVTDTQYF. DNA for the CDR3: TGCGCCAGCAGCTTGCGTCTTGGGACAGGGGTCACAGATACGCAGTATTTT. Using reference TRBV5-1 and TRBJ2-3 for the parts outside the CDR3, the full variable domain is KAGVTQTPRYLIKTRGQQVTLSCSPISGHRSVSWYQQTPGQGLQFLFEYFSETQRNKGNFPGRFSGRQFSNSRSEMNVSTLELGDSALYLCASSLRLGTGVTDTQYFGPGTRLTVL.

The CDR3 DNA follows: TGTGCCAGCAGTCCGCAGGGGCAAGAGACCCAGTACTTC. Its translation is CASSPQGQETQYF. The chain couples TRBV21-1 to TRBJ2-5; whether TRBD1, the table's D call, matches the DNA was not checked. TRBV21-1 is a recognized pseudogene. This CDR3 is 13 amino acids long.

For the CDR3, the DNA is TGCAGCGTTGAATGGGACTCAACGAGCTCCTATAATTCACCCCTCCACTTT. As protein: CSVEWDSTSSYNSPLHF. The chain recombines TRBV29-1 with TRBJ1-6; possible D gene TRBD1, 5 bases. Germline CDR1 SQVTM, CDR2 ANQGSEA. V was trimmed by 2 bases and J by 0 bases, leaving 14 bases between them. CDR3 size: 17 residues.

The rearrangement links TRBV18 to TRBJ2-3, with no clear D. V was shortened by 6 bases and J by 0 bases, with 10 bases between the two germline ends. Germline V gene sequence: CDR1 KGHSH, CDR2 LQKENI. The CDR3 runs to 14 residues. The CDR3 is CASSFLVSTDTQYF. CDR3 nucleotides: TGTGCCAGCTCCTTTTTGGTCAGCACAGATACGCAGTATTTT.

The gene calls are TRBV30 and TRBJ1-5; possibly TRBD1 for D (5 bases). Trimming took off 2 bases at V and 3 bases at J, with 23 bases between the two ends. This CDR3 contains 18 residues. CDR1 is GTSNPN, CDR2 SVGIG, per germline (reference sequence). CDR3 sequence reads: CAWSSQRAVWGSNQPQHF. The CDR3 bases are TGTGCCTGGAGTTCGCAGAGGGCAGTCTGGGGGTCCAATCAGCCCCAGCATTTT.